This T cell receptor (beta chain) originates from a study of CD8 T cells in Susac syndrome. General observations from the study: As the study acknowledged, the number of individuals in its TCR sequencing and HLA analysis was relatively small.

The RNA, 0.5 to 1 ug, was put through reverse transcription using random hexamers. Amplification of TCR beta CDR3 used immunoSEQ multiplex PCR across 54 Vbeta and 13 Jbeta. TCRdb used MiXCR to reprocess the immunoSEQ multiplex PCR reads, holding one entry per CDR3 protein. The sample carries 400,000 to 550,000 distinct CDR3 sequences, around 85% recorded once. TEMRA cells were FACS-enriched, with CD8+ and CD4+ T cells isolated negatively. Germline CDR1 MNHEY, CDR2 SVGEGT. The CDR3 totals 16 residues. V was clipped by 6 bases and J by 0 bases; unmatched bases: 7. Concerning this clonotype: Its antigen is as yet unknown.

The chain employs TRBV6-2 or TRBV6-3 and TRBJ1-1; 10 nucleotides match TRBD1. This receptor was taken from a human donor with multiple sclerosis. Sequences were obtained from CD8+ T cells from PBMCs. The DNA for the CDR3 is TGTGCCAGCAGCATGGACAGGGGGGGCATGAACACTGAAGCTTTCTTT. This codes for CASSMDRGGMNTEAFF.